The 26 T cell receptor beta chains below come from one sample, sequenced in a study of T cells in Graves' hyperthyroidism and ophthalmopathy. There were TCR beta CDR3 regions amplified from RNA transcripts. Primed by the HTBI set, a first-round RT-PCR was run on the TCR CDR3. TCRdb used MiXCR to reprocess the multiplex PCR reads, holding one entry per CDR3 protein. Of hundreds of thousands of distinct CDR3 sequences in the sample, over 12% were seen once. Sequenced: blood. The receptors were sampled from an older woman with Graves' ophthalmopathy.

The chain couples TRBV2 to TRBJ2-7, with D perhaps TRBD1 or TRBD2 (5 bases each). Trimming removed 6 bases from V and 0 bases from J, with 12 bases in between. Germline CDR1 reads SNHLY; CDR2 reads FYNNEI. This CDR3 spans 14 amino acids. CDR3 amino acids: CASRGPGDSYEQYF. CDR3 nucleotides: TGTGCCAGCAGGGGACCTGGGGACTCCTACGAGCAGTACTTC.

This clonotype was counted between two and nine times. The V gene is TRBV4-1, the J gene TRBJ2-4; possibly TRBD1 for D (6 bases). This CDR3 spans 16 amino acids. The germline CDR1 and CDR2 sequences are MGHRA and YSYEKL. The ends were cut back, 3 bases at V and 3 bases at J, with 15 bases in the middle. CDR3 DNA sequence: TGCGCCAGCAGCCACCCTACAGGGTACGACAAAAACATTCAGTACTTC. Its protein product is CASSHPTGYDKNIQYF.

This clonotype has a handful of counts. CDR3 DNA sequence: TGCAGCGTTGTTCCTTGGGGGGACACTGAAGCTTTCTTT. The encoded protein is CSVVPWGDTEAFF. This chain connects TRBV29-1 to TRBJ1-1; a possible D gene is TRBD1 (5 bases). The CDR3 runs 13 residues. Germline V lookup: CDR1 SQVTM, CDR2 ANQGSEA. With 4 bases removed from V and 3 bases from J, the gap between germline ends came to 12 bases.

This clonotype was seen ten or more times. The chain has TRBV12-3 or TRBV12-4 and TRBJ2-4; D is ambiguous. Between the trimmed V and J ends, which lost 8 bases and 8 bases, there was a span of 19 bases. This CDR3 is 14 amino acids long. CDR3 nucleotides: TGTGCCAGCGGTCAAACGGGCCGAACGGACATTCAGTACTTC. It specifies CASGQTGRTDIQYF.

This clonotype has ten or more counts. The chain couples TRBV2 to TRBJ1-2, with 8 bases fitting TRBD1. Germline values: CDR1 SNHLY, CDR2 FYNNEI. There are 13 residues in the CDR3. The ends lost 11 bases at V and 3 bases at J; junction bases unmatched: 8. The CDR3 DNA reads TGTGCCGTTAGGACAGGGAAAGACTATGGCTACACCTTC. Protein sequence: CAVRTGKDYGYTF.

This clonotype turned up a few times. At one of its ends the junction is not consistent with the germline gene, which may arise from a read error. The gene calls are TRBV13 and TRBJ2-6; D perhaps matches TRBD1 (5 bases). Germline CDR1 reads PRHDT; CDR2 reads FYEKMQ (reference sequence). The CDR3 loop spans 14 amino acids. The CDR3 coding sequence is TGTGCCAGCAGCTCCTGGGATGGGGCCAACGTCCCGACTTTC. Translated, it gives CASSSWDGANVPTF.

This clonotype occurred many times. The CDR3 DNA reads as TGTGCCAGCAGCCCAAGCAATTGGGCAGGATACGAGCAGTACTTC. Translated, it gives CASSPSNWAGYEQYF. V gene TRBV12-3 or TRBV12-4 combines with J gene TRBJ2-7; D not resolved. Between the trimmed V and J ends, which lost 6 bases and 4 bases, there was a span of 19 bases. The CDR3 extends over 15 amino acids.

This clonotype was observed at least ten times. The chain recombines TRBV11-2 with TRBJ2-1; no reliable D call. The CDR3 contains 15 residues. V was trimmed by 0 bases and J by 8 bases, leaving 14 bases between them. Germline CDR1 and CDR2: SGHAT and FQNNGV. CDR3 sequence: CASSLDRPGRHEQFF. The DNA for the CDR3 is TGTGCCAGCAGCTTAGATCGACCGGGTCGACATGAGCAGTTCTTC.

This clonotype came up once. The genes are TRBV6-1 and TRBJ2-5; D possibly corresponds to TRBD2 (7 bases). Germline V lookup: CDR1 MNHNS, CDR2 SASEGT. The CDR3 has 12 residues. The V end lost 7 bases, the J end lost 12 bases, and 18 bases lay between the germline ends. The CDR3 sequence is CASTEGGSWKYF. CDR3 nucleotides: TGTGCCAGCACCGAGGGGGGGTCGTGGAAGTACTTC.

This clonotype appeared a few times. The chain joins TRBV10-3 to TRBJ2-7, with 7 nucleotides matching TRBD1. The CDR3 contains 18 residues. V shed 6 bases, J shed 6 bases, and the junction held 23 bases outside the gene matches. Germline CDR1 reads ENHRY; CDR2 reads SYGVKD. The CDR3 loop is CAIRDRDSPLGLEAEQYF. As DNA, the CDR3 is TGTGCCATCAGGGACCGGGACAGCCCTTTAGGTCTTGAGGCCGAGCAGTACTTC.

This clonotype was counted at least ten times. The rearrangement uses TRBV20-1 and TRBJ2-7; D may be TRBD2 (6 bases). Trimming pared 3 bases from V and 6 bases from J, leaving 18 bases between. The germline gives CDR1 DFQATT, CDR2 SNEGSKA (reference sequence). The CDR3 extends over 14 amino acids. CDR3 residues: CSARREAGPTEQYF. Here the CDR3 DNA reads TGCAGTGCTAGGAGGGAGGCGGGACCGACCGAGCAGTACTTC.

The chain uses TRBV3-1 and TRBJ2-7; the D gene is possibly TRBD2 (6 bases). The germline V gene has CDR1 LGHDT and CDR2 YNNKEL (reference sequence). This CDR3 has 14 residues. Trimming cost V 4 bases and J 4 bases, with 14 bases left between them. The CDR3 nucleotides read TGTGCCAGCAGCCCGGGACTGGAGGGTTACGAGCAGTACTTC. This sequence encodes CASSPGLEGYEQYF.

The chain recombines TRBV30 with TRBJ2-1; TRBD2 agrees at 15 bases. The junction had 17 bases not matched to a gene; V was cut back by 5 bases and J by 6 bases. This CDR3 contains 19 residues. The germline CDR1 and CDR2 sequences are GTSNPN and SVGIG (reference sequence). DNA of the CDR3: TGTGCCTGGGCCGGGACTAGCGGGAGGACCTCCCATCCCATCAATGAGCAGTTCTTC. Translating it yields CAWAGTSGRTSHPINEQFF.

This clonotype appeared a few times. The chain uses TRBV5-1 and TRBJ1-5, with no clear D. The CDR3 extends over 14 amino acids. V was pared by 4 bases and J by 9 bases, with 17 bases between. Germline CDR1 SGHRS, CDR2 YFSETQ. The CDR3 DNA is TGCGCCAGCAGCCCCGCCCTAGGTATGGGGCCCCAGCATTTT. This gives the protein CASSPALGMGPQHF.

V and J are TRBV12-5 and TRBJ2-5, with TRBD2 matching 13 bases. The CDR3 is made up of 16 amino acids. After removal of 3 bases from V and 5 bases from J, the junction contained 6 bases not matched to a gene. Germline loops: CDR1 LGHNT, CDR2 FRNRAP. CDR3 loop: CASGLGLAGVRETQYF. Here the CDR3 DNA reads TGTGCTAGTGGTTTAGGACTAGCGGGAGTCCGGGAGACCCAGTACTTC.

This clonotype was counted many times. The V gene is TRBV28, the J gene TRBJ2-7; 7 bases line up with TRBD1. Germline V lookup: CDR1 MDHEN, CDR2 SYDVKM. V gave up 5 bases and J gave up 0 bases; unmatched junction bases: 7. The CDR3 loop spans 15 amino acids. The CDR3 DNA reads TGTGCCAGCAGTACGACAGGGCCGAGCTCCTACGAGCAGTACTTC. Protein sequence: CASSTTGPSSYEQYF.

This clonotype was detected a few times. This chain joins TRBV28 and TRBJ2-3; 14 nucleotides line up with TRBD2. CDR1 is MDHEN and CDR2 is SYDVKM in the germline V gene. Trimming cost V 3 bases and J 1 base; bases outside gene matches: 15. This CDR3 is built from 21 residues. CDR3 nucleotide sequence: TGTGCCAGCAGTTTTCCCCTTCCCGGGACTAGCGGGAGTGGAGGCACAGATACGCAGTATTTT. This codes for CASSFPLPGTSGSGGTDTQYF.

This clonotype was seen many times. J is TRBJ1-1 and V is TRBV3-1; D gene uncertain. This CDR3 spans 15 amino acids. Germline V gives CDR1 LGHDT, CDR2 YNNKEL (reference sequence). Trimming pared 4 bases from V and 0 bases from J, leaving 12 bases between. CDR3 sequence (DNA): TGTGCCAGCAGCCTATCCCGGGCCATGAACACTGAAGCTTTCTTT. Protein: CASSLSRAMNTEAFF. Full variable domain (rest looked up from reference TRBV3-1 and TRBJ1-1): DTAVSQTPKYLVTQMGNDKSIKCEQNLGHDTMYWYKQDSKKFLKIMFSYNNKELIINETVPNRFSPKSPDKAHLNLHINSLELGDSAVYFCASSLSRAMNTEAFFGQGTRLTVV.

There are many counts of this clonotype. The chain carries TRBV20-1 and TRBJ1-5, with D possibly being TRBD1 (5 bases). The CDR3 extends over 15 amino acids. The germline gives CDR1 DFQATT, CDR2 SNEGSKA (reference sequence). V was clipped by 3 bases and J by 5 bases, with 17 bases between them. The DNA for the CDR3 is TGCAGTGCTAGCAGCTTCGGGACCGGCTATCAGCCCCAGCATTTT. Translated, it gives CSASSFGTGYQPQHF.

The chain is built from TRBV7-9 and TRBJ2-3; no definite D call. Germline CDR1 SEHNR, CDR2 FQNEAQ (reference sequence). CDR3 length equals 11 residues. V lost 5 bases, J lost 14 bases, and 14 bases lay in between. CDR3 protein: CASSPAFKWYF. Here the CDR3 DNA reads TGTGCCAGCAGCCCCGCCTTTAAATGGTATTTT.

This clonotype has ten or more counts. CDR3 protein: CASSIYDSGHLNQPQHF. CDR3 in DNA: TGTGCCAGTAGTATATATGACAGCGGCCATCTCAATCAGCCCCAGCATTTT. The chain carries TRBV19 and TRBJ1-5; tentative D call: TRBD1 (5 bases). In germline, CDR1 is LNHDA, CDR2 SQIVND (reference sequence). The CDR3 extends over 17 amino acids. V lost 2 bases to trimming and J lost 3 bases, with 17 bases between them. Complete variable domain (other parts from reference TRBV19 and TRBJ1-5): DGGITQSPKYLFRKEGQNVTLSCEQNLNHDAMYWYRQDPGQGLRLIYYSQIVNDFQKGDIAEGYSVSREKKESFPLTVTSAQKNPTAFYLCASSIYDSGHLNQPQHFGDGTRLSIL.

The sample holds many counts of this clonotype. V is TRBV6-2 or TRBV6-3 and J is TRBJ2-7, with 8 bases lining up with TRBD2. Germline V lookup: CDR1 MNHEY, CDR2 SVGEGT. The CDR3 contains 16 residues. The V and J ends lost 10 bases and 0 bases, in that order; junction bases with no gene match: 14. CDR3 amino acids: CATQEDSGASSYEQYF. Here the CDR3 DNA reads TGTGCCACCCAGGAGGATAGCGGGGCGAGCTCCTACGAGCAGTACTTC.

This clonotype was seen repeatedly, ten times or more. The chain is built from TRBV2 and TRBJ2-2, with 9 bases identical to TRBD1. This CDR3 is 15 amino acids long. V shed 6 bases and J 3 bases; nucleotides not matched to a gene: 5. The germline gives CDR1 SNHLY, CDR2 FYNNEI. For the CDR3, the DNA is TGTGCCAGCAGATTAGGACAGGGGTACACCGGGGAGCTGTTTTTT. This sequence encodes CASRLGQGYTGELFF.

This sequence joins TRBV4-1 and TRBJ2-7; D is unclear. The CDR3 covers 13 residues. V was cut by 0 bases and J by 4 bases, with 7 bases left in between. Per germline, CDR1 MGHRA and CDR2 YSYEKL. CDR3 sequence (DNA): TGCGCCAGCAGCCAAGATCCGCAATACGAGCAGTACTTC. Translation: CASSQDPQYEQYF.

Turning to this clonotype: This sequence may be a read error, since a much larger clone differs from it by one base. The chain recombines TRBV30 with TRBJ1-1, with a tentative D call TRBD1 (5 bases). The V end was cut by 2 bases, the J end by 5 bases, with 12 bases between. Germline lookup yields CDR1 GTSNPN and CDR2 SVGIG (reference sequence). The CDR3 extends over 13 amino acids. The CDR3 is CAWSNWGVTEAFF. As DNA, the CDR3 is TGTGCCTGGAGTAACTGGGGGGTGACTGAAGCTTTCTTT. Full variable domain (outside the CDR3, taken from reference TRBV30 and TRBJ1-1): SQTIHQWPATLVQPVGSPLSLECTVEGTSNPNLYWYRQAAGRGLQLLFYSVGIGQISSEVPQNLSASRPQDRQFILSSKKLLLSDSGFYLCAWSNWGVTEAFFGQGTRLTVV.

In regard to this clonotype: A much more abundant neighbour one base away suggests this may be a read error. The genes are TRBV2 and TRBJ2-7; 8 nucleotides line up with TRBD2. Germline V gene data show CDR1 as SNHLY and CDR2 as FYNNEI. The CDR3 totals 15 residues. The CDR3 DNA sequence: TGTACCAGCAGTGGAGCGGGAGCTGAAGACTACGAGCAGTACTTC. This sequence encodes CTSSGAGAEDYEQYF.